The 26 T cell receptor beta chains below come from one sample, sequenced in a study of T-cell reconstitution after alpha-beta-depleted transplantation in children. Preparing the TCRbeta library involved the use of unique molecular identifiers. TCRdb used MiXCR to reprocess the PCR reads, holding one entry per CDR3 protein. The sample comprises roughly 400,000 distinct CDR3 sequences, around two fifths of which are singletons, and 25% to 30% rests with the top ten. The sample consisted of PBMCs, taken before TCRalphabeta/CD19-depleted stem cell transplant. The source is a girl aged 2-10 years with aplastic anemia, due to receive a stem cell transplant.

The chain recombines TRBV20-1 with TRBJ1-2; weak D call: TRBD1 (5 bases). From germline, CDR1 is DFQATT and CDR2 SNEGSKA (reference sequence). V was pared by 3 bases and J by 4 bases, with 9 bases between. The CDR3 totals 12 residues. The CDR3 DNA follows: TGCAGTGCTAGCCAGGGAGCCTATGGCTACACCTTC. Translation: CSASQGAYGYTF.

This chain uses TRBV29-1 with TRBJ2-1, with D uncertain. The V end lost 7 bases, the J end lost 0 bases, and 10 bases lay between the germline ends. The CDR3 is 13 amino acids. Per the germline V gene, CDR1 is SQVTM and CDR2 is ANQGSEA. CDR3 coding DNA: TGCAGCGCCAGAGACGTCTCCTACAATGAGCAGTTCTTC. It encodes CSARDVSYNEQFF.

The CDR3 sequence is CASSQDLAETQYF. For the CDR3, the DNA is TGTGCCAGCAGCCAAGATCTAGCAGAGACCCAGTACTTC. V and J are TRBV4-2 and TRBJ2-5; maybe TRBD2 (5 bases). Germline CDR1 is LGHNA and CDR2 is YNFKEQ. Trimming removed 0 bases from V and 4 bases from J, with 6 bases in between. CDR3 size: 13 residues.

This clonotype was recorded many times. This chain connects TRBV5-5 to TRBJ2-7, with D perhaps matching TRBD2 (5 bases). The CDR3 has 15 amino acids. V was trimmed by 6 bases and J by 2 bases, leaving 18 bases between them. CDR1 is SGHKS and CDR2 is YYEKEE in the germline V gene (reference sequence). The CDR3 loop reads CASNSLREGPYEQYF. The CDR3 DNA reads as TGTGCCAGCAACTCCCTTCGGGAAGGCCCCTACGAGCAGTACTTC.

The chain recombines TRBV24-1 with TRBJ1-5; TRBD1 matches at 8 bases. The CDR3 consists of 13 residues. The V segment lost 4 bases and the J segment 7 bases; nucleotides outside the gene matches: 2. Germline assignment: CDR1 KGHDR and CDR2 SFDVKD. The CDR3 DNA reads as TGTGCCACCAGTGAACCAGGGGGCCAGCCCCAGCATTTT. Translation gives CATSEPGGQPQHF.

The chain is built from TRBV19 and TRBJ2-4, with D perhaps given as TRBD1 or TRBD2 (5 bases each). Germline-derived CDR1 and CDR2 are LNHDA and SQIVND (reference sequence). Trimming removed 6 bases at V and 0 bases at J, with 21 bases between. The CDR3 is 18 residues long. CDR3 nucleotide sequence: TGTGCCAGTAGCCCCCGGGGCACACAACCTAAAGCCAAAAACATTCAGTACTTC. Protein: CASSPRGTQPKAKNIQYF.

This clonotype was detected ten times or more. The chain joins TRBV7-9 to TRBJ1-4; D is unclear. V was cut by 6 bases and J by 7 bases, with 15 bases left in between. In germline, CDR1 is SEHNR, CDR2 FQNEAQ (reference sequence). CDR3 length: 14 amino acids. The CDR3 here is CASRPGAWGEKLFF. In DNA form, the CDR3 reads TGTGCCAGCAGACCGGGAGCCTGGGGTGAAAAACTGTTTTTT.

This clonotype was seen only a few times. The V gene is TRBV20-1, the J gene TRBJ2-3; 9 nucleotides line up with TRBD2. V lost 0 bases to trimming and J lost 3 bases; unmatched junction nucleotides: 13. Germline V gives CDR1 DFQATT, CDR2 SNEGSKA (reference sequence). This CDR3 has 18 amino acids. The CDR3 here is CSARELRVASGKTDTQYF. As DNA, the CDR3 is TGCAGTGCTAGAGAACTAAGGGTGGCTAGCGGGAAAACAGATACGCAGTATTTT.

J is TRBJ1-1 and V is TRBV6-5; D remains ambiguous. Germline values: CDR1 MNHEY, CDR2 SVGAGI. V was clipped by 0 bases and J by 0 bases, with 11 bases between them. The CDR3 runs to 16 residues. CDR3 amino acids: CASSYSKWSMNTEAFF. The CDR3 DNA reads as TGTGCCAGCAGTTACTCGAAATGGAGCATGAACACTGAAGCTTTCTTT.

The gene calls are TRBV20-1 and TRBJ2-1; D call uncertain. Between the trimmed V and J ends, which lost 3 bases and 6 bases, there was a span of 15 bases. Germline V gene sequence: CDR1 DFQATT, CDR2 SNEGSKA (reference sequence). The CDR3 totals 14 residues. CDR3 region: CSARSPGWGNEQFF. As DNA, the CDR3 is TGCAGTGCTAGGTCACCCGGGTGGGGCAATGAGCAGTTCTTC.

The chain carries TRBV7-6 and TRBJ2-2, with D unresolved. Germline lookup yields CDR1 SGHVS and CDR2 FNYEAQ. Trimming stripped 2 bases from V and 5 bases from J, with 15 bases between. This CDR3 comprises 16 residues. CDR3 sequence (DNA): TGTGCCAGCAGCTTACGTACGGTAGCAACAACCGGGGAGCTGTTTTTT. Translated, it gives CASSLRTVATTGELFF.

The V call is TRBV20-1, the J call TRBJ2-1, with 9 bases lining up with TRBD1. CDR3 length: 18 residues. CDR1 and CDR2 (germline): DFQATT, SNEGSKA (reference sequence). With V trimmed by 3 bases and J by 3 bases, 15 bases remained unmatched. The CDR3 loop reads CSASHHGDRESIYNEQFF. The CDR3 DNA is TGCAGTGCTAGTCACCACGGGGACAGGGAAAGTATCTACAATGAGCAGTTCTTC.

The gene calls are TRBV12-3 or TRBV12-4 and TRBJ1-6, with 9 nucleotides matching TRBD1. After removal of 10 bases from V and 12 bases from J, the junction contained 7 bases not matched to a gene. The CDR3 sequence is 12 residues long. CDR3 sequence reads: CATRDREGPLHF. The DNA for the CDR3 is TGTGCCACCCGGGACAGGGAAGGACCCCTCCACTTT.

This chain joins TRBV7-2 and TRBJ2-5; no reliable D call. The germline V gene has CDR1 SGHTA and CDR2 FQGNSA. The CDR3 spans 14 residues. Trimming stripped 4 bases from V and 2 bases from J, with 11 bases between. The CDR3 coding sequence is TGTGCCAGCAGCTATTCAGGAATACAAGAGACCCAGTACTTC. Amino acids: CASSYSGIQETQYF.

The V and J genes are TRBV11-2 and TRBJ2-1; 11 nucleotides line up with TRBD2. J was trimmed by 0 bases and V by 5 bases; bases with no gene match: 15. Germline assignment: CDR1 SGHAT and CDR2 FQNNGV. The length of the CDR3 is 20 residues. The CDR3 spells CASSRTPGTSGQSSYNEQFF. The CDR3 nucleotides are TGTGCCAGCAGCCGAACCCCCGGGACTAGCGGCCAAAGCTCCTACAATGAGCAGTTCTTC.

This clonotype was picked up many times. The chain carries TRBV10-2 and TRBJ2-2, with D possibly being TRBD2 (6 bases). Germline values: CDR1 WSHSY, CDR2 SAAADI. The V gene lost 2 bases and the J gene lost 0 bases, with 10 bases spanning the gap. The CDR3 runs to 16 residues. The CDR3 here is CASSEASGSNTGELFF. The CDR3 nucleotides are TGCGCCAGCAGTGAGGCGAGCGGGTCGAACACCGGGGAGCTGTTTTTT.

Comment on this clonotype: An end of the junction differs from the germline gene, which may be a read error. V and J are TRBV4-2 and TRBJ1-5; TRBD1 might be the D (6 bases). Germline CDR1 is LGHNA and CDR2 is YNFKEQ. The CDR3 has 17 residues. CDR3 region: CASSEDPTGVSNQPQHF. As DNA, the CDR3 is TGTGCCAGCAGCGAAGACCCGACAGGCGTTAGCAATCAGCCCCAGCATTTT.

At least ten counts were recorded for this clonotype. This rearrangement joins TRBV12-3 or TRBV12-4 to TRBJ1-5; D ambiguous. Trimming removed 2 bases from V and 7 bases from J, with 9 bases in between. The CDR3 loop spans 13 amino acids. DNA of the CDR3: TGTGCCAGCAGTTTATTGGAAGTCCAGCCCCAGCATTTT. It codes for CASSLLEVQPQHF.

In its sample, this clonotype was seen a few times. V and J are TRBV5-1 and TRBJ1-2, with 10 bases lining up with TRBD1. In germline, CDR1 is SGHRS, CDR2 YFSETQ. The CDR3 spans 13 residues. V was clipped by 7 bases and J by 4 bases; unmatched bases: 4. For the CDR3, the DNA is TGCGCCAGCCGACAGGGGGCCGGCTATGGCTACACCTTC. Translated: CASRQGAGYGYTF.

V usage is TRBV5-1 and J usage is TRBJ1-1; weak D call: TRBD1 (5 bases). V gave up 2 bases and J gave up 1 base, with 9 bases separating them. The CDR3 length is 14 residues. Germline assignment: CDR1 SGHRS and CDR2 YFSETQ. The CDR3 loop reads CASSFQGTNTEAFF. CDR3 DNA sequence: TGCGCCAGCAGCTTTCAGGGAACGAACACTGAAGCTTTCTTT.

This chain links TRBV5-6 with TRBJ2-1; TRBD2 might be the D (6 bases). This CDR3 region has 15 residues. Germline V gene data show CDR1 as SGHDT and CDR2 as YYEEEE. Trimming took 2 bases from V and 4 from J, leaving 13 bases between them. The CDR3 spells CASSFLAVLYNEQFF. The CDR3 DNA sequence: TGTGCCAGCAGCTTCTTAGCGGTCTTATACAATGAGCAGTTCTTC.

This clonotype was seen a single time. The V gene is TRBV20-1, the J gene TRBJ2-7, with 7 bases matching TRBD1. The CDR3 is made up of 12 amino acids. Germline lookup yields CDR1 DFQATT and CDR2 SNEGSKA (reference sequence). The ends lost 4 bases at V and 5 bases at J; junction bases unmatched: 5. The DNA of the CDR3 is TGCAGTGCTACCGAACAGGGGAACGAGCAGTACTTC. Translating gives CSATEQGNEQYF.

The chain recombines TRBV11-1 with TRBJ2-1; 7 bases line up with TRBD1. The ends lost 2 bases at V and 4 bases at J; junction bases unmatched: 14. Per germline, CDR1 SGHAT and CDR2 FQDESV (reference sequence). CDR3 length equals 18 residues. The CDR3 sequence: CASSLFAGAGGDYNEQFF. CDR3 bases: TGTGCCAGCAGCTTATTTGCCGGGGCAGGGGGTGATTACAATGAGCAGTTCTTC.

This clonotype has more than one count but fewer than ten. This chain connects TRBV12-3 or TRBV12-4 to TRBJ2-2; D perhaps matches TRBD2 (5 bases). The V and J ends lost 1 base and 3 bases respectively, with 12 bases between them. The CDR3 totals 16 residues. As DNA, the CDR3 is TGTGCCAGCAGTTTAGGACGCGTCGGGGACACCGGGGAGCTGTTTTTT. Protein sequence: CASSLGRVGDTGELFF.

V usage is TRBV7-2 and J usage is TRBJ2-3; D is uncertain. This CDR3 spans 16 amino acids. V was clipped by 5 bases and J by 2 bases, with 17 bases between them. Germline V gene sequence: CDR1 SGHTA, CDR2 FQGNSA. The CDR3 here is CASSLGLADVTDTQYF. The CDR3 nucleotides are TGTGCCAGCAGCCTAGGGCTGGCGGACGTCACAGATACGCAGTATTTT.

This clonotype was seen only once. The chain employs TRBV21-1 and TRBJ1-6; TRBD1 is taken as the D call from the table, unchecked against the DNA. TRBV21-1 is shown as a pseudogene. The CDR3 has 17 amino acids. This CDR3 is CASSKAGTRGRNSPLHF. The CDR3 nucleotides are TGTGCCAGCAGCAAAGCTGGGACCAGGGGACGGAATTCACCCCTCCACTTT.